A selection of T cell receptor beta chains follows, all from one sample in a study of cytomegalovirus exposure and HLA in healthy donors. Sequencing used immunoSEQ multiplex PCR; TCRdb keeps in-frame clones, though not all of them. Of 170,000 or so clones in the sample, roughly 80% were seen once. The material sequenced was PBMCs. Source of these receptors: a young man in good health and CMV-seronegative. The CDR3 runs from the conserved cysteine through the conserved F or W. Fields, in order: D gene, V gene, clone size, J gene, CDR3 protein, CDR3 DNA. D genes are given only for firm matches. Some rows have no size entry. The others give once, few or many, or a class for an expanded clone.

TRBD1	TRBV6-1	few	TRBJ1-1	CAIGGDRGRGEAFF	TGTGCCATCGGGGGGGACAGGGGGAGGGGTGAAGCTTTCTTT
NA	TRBV14	NA	TRBJ1-1	CASSYSDRNTEAFF	TGTGCCAGCAGCTACTCCGACAGGAACACTGAAGCTTTCTTT
NA	TRBV30	NA	TRBJ1-5	CAWSVSEVPQHF	TGTGCCTGGAGTGTATCTGAGGTGCCCCAGCATTTT
NA	TRBV10-3	NA	TRBJ1-5	CAIREGGGQPQHF	TGTGCCATCAGAGAGGGGGGGGGTCAGCCCCAGCATTTT
NA	TRBV18	NA	TRBJ1-2	CASSPRTAENYGYTF	TGTGCCAGCTCACCACGTACCGCAGAAAACTATGGCTACACCTTC
NA	TRBV15	NA	TRBJ1-1	CATSRDPTGNTEAFF	TGTGCCACCAGCAGAGATCCCACGGGGAACACTGAAGCTTTCTTT
NA	TRBV28	NA	TRBJ1-5	CASKMGASQPQHF	TGCGCCAGCAAGATGGGGGCTAGTCAGCCCCAGCATTTT
NA	TRBV29-1	NA	TRBJ2-1	CSGGEHNEQFF	TGCAGCGGCGGGGAACACAATGAGCAGTTCTTC
TRBD1	TRBV19	NA	TRBJ2-7	CASIPGQGGEQYF	TGTGCCAGTATCCCGGGACAGGGGGGCGAGCAGTACTTC
TRBD2	TRBV7-6	NA	TRBJ2-7	CASSEKPGTAGRVVYEQYF	TGTGCCAGCAGCGAGAAACCCGGGACCGCTGGGAGGGTGGTCTACGAGCAGTACTTC
TRBD1	TRBV11-2	few	TRBJ2-7	CASSSPPDRSHEQYF	TGTGCCAGCAGCTCACCCCCGGACAGGTCCCACGAGCAGTACTTC
NA	TRBV29-1	NA	TRBJ2-2	CSVEDPQSTETGELFF	TGCAGCGTTGAAGACCCACAGAGTACAGAAACCGGGGAGCTGTTTTTT
NA	TRBV27	NA	TRBJ1-3	CASSSGPPGISGNTIYF	TGTGCCAGCAGTTCCGGTCCTCCAGGGATCTCTGGAAACACCATATATTTT
TRBD2	TRBV15	NA	TRBJ2-1	CATSRDSSGRAGVIRSYNEQFF	TGTGCCACCAGCAGAGATTCGAGCGGGAGGGCCGGGGTGATACGCTCCTACAATGAGCAGTTCTTC
NA	TRBV9	few	TRBJ2-2	CASSAITGELFF	TGTGCCAGCAGCGCCATCACCGGGGAGCTGTTTTTT
TRBD1	TRBV2	NA	TRBJ2-7	CASGGDRAYEQYF	TGTGCCAGCGGGGGGGACAGGGCCTACGAGCAGTACTTC
NA	TRBV28	once	TRBJ1-4	CASRSTGGTNEKLFF	TGTGCCAGCAGGTCTACAGGTGGAACTAATGAAAAACTGTTTTTT
NA	TRBV5-1	once	TRBJ1-1	CASSLGRQRTEAFF	TGCGCCAGCAGCTTGGGGCGCCAGCGGACTGAAGCTTTCTTT
TRBD1	TRBV6-1	NA	TRBJ1-4	CASGTGVNEKLFF	TGTGCCAGCGGGACAGGGGTTAATGAAAAACTGTTTTTT
NA	TRBV27	NA	TRBJ2-1	CASSLYNEQFF	TGTGCCAGCAGCCTCTACAATGAGCAGTTCTTC
NA	TRBV2	NA	TRBJ2-4	CASTRLAKNIQYF	TGTGCCTCCACCCGACTAGCCAAAAACATTCAGTACTTC
TRBD1	TRBV5-6	NA	TRBJ1-6	CASSLEDRGLNSPLHF	TGTGCCAGCAGCTTGGAGGACAGGGGTCTCAATTCACCCCTCCACTTT
TRBD1	TRBV7-8	NA	TRBJ2-3	CASSSLGTAPTDTQYF	TGTGCCAGCAGCTCCCTTGGGACAGCTCCCACAGATACGCAGTATTTT
NA	TRBV10-3	NA	TRBJ2-7	CAISESTVPRSEQYF	TGTGCCATCAGTGAGTCGACAGTTCCACGTAGCGAGCAGTACTTC
TRBD2	TRBV5-6	NA	TRBJ2-7	CASSLAGRYRGYEQYF	TGTGCCAGCAGCTTGGCCGGGAGGTACCGCGGCTACGAGCAGTACTTC
NA	TRBV5-4	NA	TRBJ2-2	CASSLRDSRSAGELFF	TGTGCCAGCAGCCTCCGGGACTCAAGAAGTGCCGGGGAGCTGTTTTTT
NA	TRBV6-6	NA	TRBJ2-1	CASSVGDEQFF	TGTGCCAGCTCGGTAGGGGATGAGCAGTTCTTC
NA	TRBV28	few	TRBJ2-3	CASSLPEGEADTQYF	TGTGCCAGCAGTCTCCCCGAGGGGGAAGCAGATACGCAGTATTTT
TRBD2	TRBV27	NA	TRBJ2-1	CARPIDRGSCGLAGERKFF	TGTGCCAGGCCCATAGACAGGGGGTCCTGTGGACTAGCGGGAGAGAGGAAGTTCTTC
NA	TRBV7-9	NA	TRBJ1-2	CASSLQGNGLGYTF	TGTGCCAGCAGCTTACAGGGTAATGGTTTGGGCTACACCTTC
NA	TRBV2	NA	TRBJ1-5	CASRNPGGNQPQHF	TGTGCCAGCAGAAACCCGGGGGGCAATCAGCCCCAGCATTTT
TRBD1	TRBV5-6	NA	TRBJ2-1	CASSPWDRANEQFF	TGTGCCAGCAGCCCCTGGGACAGGGCTAATGAGCAGTTCTTC
TRBD1	TRBV4-1	NA	TRBJ1-4	CASSPAMDREVEKLFF	TGCGCCAGCAGCCCCGCTATGGACAGGGAAGTTGAAAAACTGTTTTTT
TRBD1	TRBV7-3	NA	TRBJ2-1	CASSGPGQSYNEQFF	TGTGCCAGCAGCGGCCCGGGACAGTCCTACAATGAGCAGTTCTTC
NA	TRBV19	NA	TRBJ1-5	CASSIGEGQPQHF	TGTGCCAGTAGTATAGGGGAGGGTCAGCCCCAGCATTTT
NA	TRBV28	few	TRBJ2-7	CASSFYYEQYF	TGTGCCAGCAGTTTCTACTACGAGCAGTACTTC
NA	TRBV21-1	once	TRBJ2-7	CASSGGPQGTEQYF	TGTGCCAGCAGCGGCGGGCCGCAGGGGACCGAGCAGTACTTC
TRBD1	TRBV4-1	once	TRBJ2-3	CASSRSRVGQGTDTQYF	TGCGCCAGCAGCCGGTCAAGGGTGGGACAGGGGACTGATACGCAGTATTTT
TRBD1	TRBV18	NA	TRBJ2-1	CASSPFLGTGSDEQFF	TGTGCCAGCTCACCCTTCTTGGGGACAGGGTCGGATGAGCAGTTCTTC
NA	TRBV23-1	NA	TRBJ1-4	CASAQPVYHRAKEKLFF	TGCGCCAGCGCGCAGCCCGTTTACCACAGGGCGAAAGAAAAACTGTTTTTT
NA	TRBV14	NA	TRBJ1-6	CASSQFRAPEGLHF	TGTGCCAGCAGCCAATTTCGGGCGCCTGAGGGCCTCCACTTT
TRBD1	TRBV6-6	NA	TRBJ1-2	CASRTLQGEPNYGYTF	TGTGCCAGCAGGACCCTCCAGGGGGAGCCAAACTATGGCTACACCTTC
TRBD2	TRBV11-2	NA	TRBJ2-7	CASSFRWGGSGFYEQYF	TGTGCCAGCAGCTTCCGGTGGGGCGGGAGTGGTTTCTACGAGCAGTACTTC
NA	TRBV28	NA	TRBJ2-7	CASSLLPSDSSYEQYF	TGTGCCAGCAGTTTATTACCTTCGGACAGCTCCTACGAGCAGTACTTC
NA	TRBV6-6	NA	TRBJ2-7	CASSYRDGAYEQYF	TGTGCCAGCAGTTACCGGGATGGCGCCTACGAGCAGTACTTC
TRBD1	TRBV6-5	NA	TRBJ2-1	CASSFTGDNEQFF	TGTGCCAGCAGTTTCACAGGGGACAATGAGCAGTTCTTC
NA	TRBV2	once	TRBJ1-1	CASSYDRGYAEAFF	TGTGCCAGCAGTTACGACAGAGGTTACGCTGAAGCTTTCTTT
NA	TRBV11-2	once	TRBJ1-5	CASSSDRDQPQHF	TGTGCCAGCAGCTCCGACAGAGATCAGCCCCAGCATTTT
NA	TRBV9	once	TRBJ2-5	CASSVAGMGETQYF	TGTGCCAGCAGCGTAGCAGGGATGGGAGAGACCCAGTACTTC
NA	TRBV7-2	NA	TRBJ1-4	CASSLLGGNEKLFF	TGTGCCAGCAGCTTACTCGGAGGAAATGAAAAACTGTTTTTT
NA	TRBV7-2	NA	TRBJ2-7	CASSLTTGPQYEQYF	TGTGCCAGCAGCTTGACGACAGGTCCACAATACGAGCAGTACTTC
NA	TRBV14	once	TRBJ2-7	CASSQAKSGQRAYF	TGTGCCAGCAGCCAAGCCAAATCCGGACAGAGGGCGTACTTC
TRBD2	TRBV5-1	NA	TRBJ2-3	CASSPGTSETDTQYF	TGCGCCAGCAGCCCCGGGACTAGCGAAACAGATACGCAGTATTTT